The rows below give T cell receptor beta chains drawn from one sample of a study of a mutant IDH1 vaccine in newly diagnosed glioma. Profiling relied on immunoSEQ multiplex PCR, and the TCRdb table lists in-frame clones only, not all of them. This sample yields around 88,000 clones, of which about four fifths are seen a single time; over 6.5% belongs to the top ten. The specimen was PBMCs, collected from a glioma patient treated with radiotherapy, temozolomide or both. The receptors come from a man in his forties or fifties with glioma. CDR3s include the opening cysteine and the closing phenylalanine or tryptophan.

v_call cdr3_aa
TRBV13 CASTPRLAGLETQYF
TRBV5-1 CASSPDRVQGYTF
TRBV19 CASSISGSNIQYF
TRBV28 CASWGGVSTGELFF
TRBV7-2 CASSWPGQARNIQYF
TRBV5-4 CASSLRGPTGELFF
TRBV6-6 CASSPLARENIQYF
TRBV19 CAVSGGLQQPQHF
TRBV4-3 CASSQEAQGGEQYF
TRBV5-1 CASSLVAAGGDEKLFF
TRBV30 CAWSFDRGVGSNQPQHF
TRBV25-1 CASNGRGREEKLFF
TRBV28 CASSPDRTITEAFF
TRBV6-5 CASSYSKTGAGEAFF
TRBV10-1 CASSETGRTEAFF
TRBV9 CASSVAPTSNNEQFF
TRBV11-2 CASSLPAPVNTEAFF
TRBV9 CASSLDRGNSPLHF
TRBV4-2 CASSQEPRIGNEQFF
TRBV30 CAWSAYRTDRYTGELFF
TRBV29-1 CSAYRGNYEQYF
TRBV5-7 CASSQPTCGSPREAFF
TRBV7-2 CASSFGHILNTEAFF
TRBV7-2 CASSRFGSDTQYF
TRBV7-2 CASSLGADYNSPLHF
TRBV6-1 CASRAPGVAGNTIYF
TRBV19 CASSIFGVNTEAFF
TRBV29-1 CSVDPDRDGEAFF
TRBV4-1 CASSQGPSSYNEQFF
TRBV6-6 CASSPLLGAGEQFF
TRBV27 CASSASGGKTQYF